The rows below give T cell receptor beta chains drawn from one sample of a study of Graves' ophthalmopathy and Graves' hyperthyroidism. TCRdb analysed the multiplex PCR reads with MiXCR anew, one entry per CDR3 protein. The profile shows a few hundred thousand distinct CDR3 sequences, 35% to 40% of them singletons. Sequencing was carried out using peripheral blood or thyroid tissue (not recorded which). These receptors originate from an adult man with Graves' hyperthyroidism. CDR3s include the opening cysteine and the closing phenylalanine or tryptophan. Each record gives: V gene, J gene, CDR3 length, CDR3 protein.

v_gene: TRBV20-1
j_gene: TRBJ2-5
len: 16
CDR3aa: CSAEPLGAEGQETQYF

v_gene: TRBV10-3
j_gene: TRBJ2-7
len: 9
CDR3aa: CVRPDEQYF

v_gene: TRBV29-1
j_gene: TRBJ1-1
len: 14
CDR3aa: CSVDTVELNTEAFF

v_gene: TRBV28
j_gene: TRBJ2-7
len: 10
CDR3aa: CASRSSRIFF

v_gene: TRBV6-5
j_gene: TRBJ2-7
len: 14
CDR3aa: CASRLAGLLYEQYF

v_gene: TRBV20-1
j_gene: TRBJ2-1
len: 14
CDR3aa: CSARGVAGVSEQFF

v_gene: TRBV29-1
j_gene: TRBJ2-2
len: 15
CDR3aa: CSVVEAGGRTGELFF

v_gene: TRBV29-1
j_gene: TRBJ1-6
len: 14
CDR3aa: CSRGAQGAGSPLHF

v_gene: TRBV20-1
j_gene: TRBJ2-3
len: 14
CDR3aa: CSASTHRGTDTQYF

v_gene: TRBV6-1
j_gene: TRBJ2-7
len: 15
CDR3aa: CASSGATSGREEQYF

v_gene: TRBV13
j_gene: TRBJ2-7
len: 15
CDR3aa: CASSLGPAAPYEQYF

v_gene: TRBV7-2
j_gene: TRBJ2-3
len: 16
CDR3aa: CASSVGGTTSTDTQYF

v_gene: TRBV7-9
j_gene: TRBJ1-1
len: 13
CDR3aa: CASSLSSLFEAFF

v_gene: TRBV25-1
j_gene: TRBJ2-5
len: 14
CDR3aa: CASSDRGREETQYF

v_gene: TRBV12-3/TRBV12-4
j_gene: TRBJ2-5
len: 14
CDR3aa: CASSFRGYQETQYF

v_gene: TRBV10-3
j_gene: TRBJ1-1
len: 14
CDR3aa: CAIRPTVSNTEAFF

v_gene: TRBV20-1
j_gene: TRBJ1-5
len: 17
CDR3aa: CSVLVGTWENPNQPQHF

v_gene: TRBV4-1
j_gene: TRBJ2-7
len: 15
CDR3aa: CASSQDAPFSYEQYF

v_gene: TRBV6-1
j_gene: TRBJ1-6
len: 13
CDR3aa: CASVGTGNSPLHF